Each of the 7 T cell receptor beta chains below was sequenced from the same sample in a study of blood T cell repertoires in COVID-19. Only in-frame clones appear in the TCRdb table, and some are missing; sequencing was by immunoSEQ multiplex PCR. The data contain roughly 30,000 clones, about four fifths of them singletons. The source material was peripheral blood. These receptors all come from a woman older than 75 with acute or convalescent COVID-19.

CDR3 bases: TGTGCCAGCAGCTTCTCGGGGGGAGAAGGCACAGATACGCAGTATTTT. Translation gives CASSFSGGEGTDTQYF. The rearrangement uses TRBV11-3 and TRBJ2-3, with 7 bases lining up with TRBD2. Germline lookup yields CDR1 SGHNT and CDR2 YENEEA. J lost 1 base, V lost 3 bases, and 7 bases had no gene match. The CDR3 has 16 amino acids.

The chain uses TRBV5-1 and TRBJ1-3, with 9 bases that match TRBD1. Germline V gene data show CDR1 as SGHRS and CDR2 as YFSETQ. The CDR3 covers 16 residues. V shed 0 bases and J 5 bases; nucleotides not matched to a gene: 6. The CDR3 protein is CASSLEPGQGRNTIYF. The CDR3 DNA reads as TGCGCCAGCAGCTTGGAGCCGGGACAGGGCCGAAACACCATATATTTT.

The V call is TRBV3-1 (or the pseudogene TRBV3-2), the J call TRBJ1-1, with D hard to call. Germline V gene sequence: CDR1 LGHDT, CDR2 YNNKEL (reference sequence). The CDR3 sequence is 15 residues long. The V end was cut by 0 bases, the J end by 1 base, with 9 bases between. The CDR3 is CASSQDLRQNTEAFF. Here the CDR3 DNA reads TGTGCCAGCAGCCAAGATCTTCGACAGAACACTGAAGCTTTCTTT.

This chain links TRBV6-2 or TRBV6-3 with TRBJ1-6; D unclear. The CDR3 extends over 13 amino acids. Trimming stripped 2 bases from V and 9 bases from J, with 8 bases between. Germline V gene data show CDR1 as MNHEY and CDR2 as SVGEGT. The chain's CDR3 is CASSYDTPSPLHF. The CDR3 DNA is TGTGCCAGCAGTTACGACACCCCTTCACCCCTCCACTTT.

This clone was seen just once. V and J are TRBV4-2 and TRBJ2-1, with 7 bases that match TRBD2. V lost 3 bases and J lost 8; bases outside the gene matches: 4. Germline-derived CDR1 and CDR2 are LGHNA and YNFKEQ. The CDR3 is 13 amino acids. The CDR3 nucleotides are TGTGCCAGCAGCCAGGAGGGACTATATGAGCAGTTCTTC. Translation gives CASSQEGLYEQFF.

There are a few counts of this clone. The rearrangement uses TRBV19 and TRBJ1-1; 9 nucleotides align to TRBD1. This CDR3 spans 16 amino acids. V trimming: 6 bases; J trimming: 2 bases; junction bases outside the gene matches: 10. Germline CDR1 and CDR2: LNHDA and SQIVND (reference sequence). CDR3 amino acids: CASSHGTGRGNTEAFF. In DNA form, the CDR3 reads TGTGCCAGTAGCCATGGGACAGGGAGAGGAAACACTGAAGCTTTCTTT.

This chain's CDR3 is CASSPQENTEAFF. The CDR3 DNA follows: TGTGCCAGCAGCCCGCAGGAGAACACTGAAGCTTTCTTT. The chain links TRBV7-6 to TRBJ1-1; no clear D. The CDR3 loop spans 13 amino acids. V was pared by 5 bases and J by 1 base, with 8 bases between. The germline V gene has CDR1 SGHVS and CDR2 FNYEAQ.